The 24 T cell receptor beta chains given below trace back to one sample, sequenced in a study of cytomegalovirus exposure and HLA in healthy donors. PCR amplification relied on 60 Vbeta primers (plus 13 Jbeta primers). Measured with immunoSEQ multiplex PCR; TCRdb has only the in-frame clones, and not every one. The data show roughly 150,000 clones, 60% to 80% seen once. Sequences were obtained from PBMCs. These receptors were taken from a male donor in good health and CMV-seronegative.

V usage is TRBV9 and J usage is TRBJ1-1; D unresolved. The CDR3 extends over 13 amino acids. Germline V lookup: CDR1 SGDLS, CDR2 YYNGEE. The V end lost 2 bases, the J end lost 4 bases, and 9 bases lay between the germline ends. CDR3 sequence: CASSVGTGTEAFF. In nucleotides, the CDR3 is TGTGCCAGCAGCGTTGGTACTGGCACTGAAGCTTTCTTT.

In its sample, this clone was seen a few times. The chain carries TRBV9 and TRBJ2-3; the match to TRBD2 covers 11 bases. The CDR3 is made up of 16 amino acids. V shed 1 base and J 0 bases; nucleotides not matched to a gene: 1. Germline-derived CDR1 and CDR2 are SGDLS and YYNGEE. The CDR3 nucleotides are TGTGCCAGCAGCGTACTAGCGGGAGGCAGCACAGATACGCAGTATTTT. Protein sequence: CASSVLAGGSTDTQYF. The full variable domain, its missing parts supplied by reference TRBV9 and TRBJ2-3, is DSGVTQTPKHLITATGQRVTLRCSPRSGDLSVYWYQQSLDQGLQFLIQYYNGEERAKGNILERFSAQQFPDLHSELNLSSLELGDSALYFCASSVLAGGSTDTQYFGPGTRLTVL.

On this clone: One junction end disagrees with the germline gene, perhaps due to a read error. The chain has TRBV7-9 and TRBJ1-1; possible D gene TRBD1, 5 bases. The CDR3 runs 17 residues. CDR1 SEHNR and CDR2 FQNEAQ come from the germline V gene (reference sequence). The CDR3 sequence: CSSSSRGQGPLNTEAFF. The CDR3 nucleotides read TGTTCCAGCAGCTCAAGAGGCCAGGGTCCCTTGAACACTGAAGCTTTCTTT.

The CDR3 loop is CASTLTDTQYF. For the CDR3, the DNA is TGTGCCAGCACCCTCACAGATACGCAGTATTTT. The rearrangement links TRBV7-9 to TRBJ2-3; D gene ambiguous. The germline V and J ends were trimmed by 7 bases and 2 bases, with 4 bases remaining between them. The germline V gene encodes CDR1 SEHNR and CDR2 FQNEAQ (reference sequence). The CDR3 length is 11 residues. Looking up the rest from reference TRBV7-9 and TRBJ2-3 gives the full variable domain: DTGVSQNPRHKITKRGQNVTFRCDPISEHNRLYWYRQTLGQGPEFLTYFQNEAQLEKSRLLSDRFSAERPKGSFSTLEIQRTEQGDSAMYLCASTLTDTQYFGPGTRLTVL.

The chain recombines TRBV7-9 with TRBJ2-3, with 10 bases identical to TRBD2. The CDR3 has 15 residues. The trim removed 2 bases at V and 10 bases at J, leaving 9 bases unmatched. Germline CDR1 and CDR2: SEHNR and FQNEAQ (reference sequence). The CDR3 DNA reads as TGTGCCAGCAGCTTAAGGCTAGCGGGAGCCCACCCGCAGTATTTT. Its protein is CASSLRLAGAHPQYF.

CDR3 DNA sequence: TGTGCCAGCAGTACCGGACTAGCGGGAGGTTACGAGCAGTACTTC. Encoded protein: CASSTGLAGGYEQYF. J is TRBJ2-7 and V is TRBV6-5, with 14 positions matching TRBD2. The length of the CDR3 is 15 residues. Germline trimming cut 5 bases from V and 4 bases from J; bases unmatched to any gene: 4. CDR1 is MNHEY and CDR2 is SVGAGI in the germline V gene.

This clone was seen a handful of times. The chain recombines TRBV5-1 with TRBJ2-6, with 8 bases identical to TRBD1. The CDR3 has 18 amino acids. Trimming cost V 3 bases and J 0 bases; bases outside gene matches: 8. Germline V gives CDR1 SGHRS, CDR2 YFSETQ. The CDR3 reads CASSSTGGLGSGANVLTF. The CDR3 DNA sequence: TGCGCCAGCAGCTCAACAGGGGGTCTTGGCTCTGGGGCCAACGTCCTGACTTTC.

The chain employs TRBV5-1 and TRBJ2-6, with a possible D match to TRBD2 (7 bases). Trimming took 3 bases from V and 10 from J, leaving 17 bases between them. The length of the CDR3 is 15 residues. Germline CDR1 reads SGHRS; CDR2 reads YFSETQ. The CDR3 region is CASSSRSRGGNVLTF. In nucleotides, the CDR3 is TGCGCCAGCAGCTCGAGATCCAGGGGAGGGAACGTCCTGACTTTC.

V is TRBV6-5 and J is TRBJ1-6; 10 bases line up with TRBD1. The CDR3 runs 15 residues. The junction had 7 bases not matched to a gene; V was cut back by 6 bases and J by 8 bases. CDR1 and CDR2 (germline): MNHEY, SVGAGI. Here the CDR3 DNA reads TGTGCCAGCAGGCCCCTCGGACAGGGGGATTCACCCCTCCACTTT. It is translated as CASRPLGQGDSPLHF.

This chain uses TRBV7-3 with TRBJ2-1; TRBD1 might be the D (5 bases). V dropped 5 bases and J dropped 0 bases, with 11 bases sitting between them. The CDR3 is 15 amino acids. Germline CDR1 SGHTA, CDR2 FQGTGA. CDR3 sequence: CASSEDSSSYNEQFF. CDR3 DNA: TGTGCCAGCAGCGAAGACAGTAGCTCCTACAATGAGCAGTTCTTC.

The rearrangement links TRBV6-1 to TRBJ1-4; 7 positions agree with TRBD1. CDR1 is MNHNS, CDR2 SASEGT, per germline. The CDR3 length is 15 residues. V trimming: 1 base; J trimming: 3 bases; junction bases outside the gene matches: 2. The CDR3 DNA follows: TGTGCCAGCAGTGAAGGACAGGGAGCTAATGAAAAACTGTTTTTT. It is translated as CASSEGQGANEKLFF.

The chain recombines TRBV7-9 with TRBJ1-1; D remains unclear. The germline CDR1 and CDR2 sequences are SEHNR and FQNEAQ (reference sequence). CDR3 length equals 15 residues. V lost 1 base and J lost 1, with 10 bases in between. DNA of the CDR3: TGTGCCAGCAGCTTAGTTCTAGGTCCGAACACTGAAGCTTTCTTT. This sequence encodes CASSLVLGPNTEAFF.

The gene calls are TRBV6-6 and TRBJ1-5; 8 positions agree with TRBD1. The junction had 7 bases not matched to a gene; V was cut back by 6 bases and J by 3 bases. The germline V gene has CDR1 MNHNY and CDR2 SVGAGI (reference sequence). This CDR3 has 15 amino acids. The CDR3, as DNA: TGTGCCAGCAGCTCCGACAGGGGAACCAATCAGCCCCAGCATTTT. It translates to CASSSDRGTNQPQHF.

The V call is TRBV2, the J call TRBJ2-2, with 10 bases that match TRBD2. Trimming removed 2 bases from V and 6 bases from J; junction bases left unmatched: 0. Germline V gene data show CDR1 as SNHLY and CDR2 as FYNNEI. The CDR3 has 14 residues. The CDR3 sequence is CASSESGRAGELFF. CDR3 DNA: TGTGCCAGCAGTGAAAGCGGGAGGGCCGGGGAGCTGTTTTTT.

V usage is TRBV30 and J usage is TRBJ1-2; possibly TRBD1 for D (5 bases). Germline V CDR1 and CDR2: GTSNPN, SVGIG (reference sequence). This CDR3 spans 14 amino acids. Trimming pared 0 bases from V and 4 bases from J, leaving 12 bases between. CDR3 DNA: TGTGCCTGGAGTGTTGGAGGGGCCCTCTATGGCTACACCTTC. Its protein is CAWSVGGALYGYTF. The variable domain in full, with the rest retrieved from reference TRBV30 and TRBJ1-2, is SQTIHQWPATLVQPVGSPLSLECTVEGTSNPNLYWYRQAAGRGLQLLFYSVGIGQISSEVPQNLSASRPQDRQFILSSKKLLLSDSGFYLCAWSVGGALYGYTFGSGTRLTVV.

The rearrangement links TRBV9 to TRBJ1-2; 9 nucleotides line up with TRBD1. V lost 3 bases, J lost 3 bases, and 9 bases stayed unmatched. Germline V CDR1 and CDR2: SGDLS, YYNGEE. The CDR3 length is 16 residues. The CDR3 region is CASSANRGLRDYGYTF. The CDR3, as DNA: TGTGCCAGCAGCGCCAACAGGGGGCTACGGGACTATGGCTACACCTTC.

J is TRBJ2-7 and V is TRBV4-3, with 9 bases fitting TRBD1. This CDR3 has 16 residues. Trimming took 0 bases from V and 2 from J; bases not matched to a gene: 5. Germline assignment: CDR1 LGHNA and CDR2 YSLEER. The CDR3 loop is CASSQDWDRAAYEQYF. The CDR3 bases are TGCGCCAGCAGCCAAGATTGGGACAGGGCGGCCTACGAGCAGTACTTC.

The chain couples TRBV18 to TRBJ2-3; TRBD2 agrees at 8 bases. Germline V CDR1 and CDR2: KGHSH, LQKENI. J gave up 8 bases and V 3 bases, and 10 bases lay outside the gene matches. The CDR3 is made up of 15 amino acids. CDR3: CASSPGTGGTTTQYF. The CDR3 nucleotides are TGTGCCAGCTCACCCGGGACGGGGGGGACTACTACGCAGTATTTT. The variable domain in full, with the rest retrieved from reference TRBV18 and TRBJ2-3, is NAGVMQNPRHLVRRRGQEARLRCSPMKGHSHVYWYRQLPEEGLKFMVYLQKENIIDESGMPKERFSAEFPKEGPSILRIQQVVRGDSAAYFCASSPGTGGTTTQYFGPGTRLTVL.

Regarding this clone: One junction end disagrees with the germline gene, perhaps due to a read error. The V call is TRBV7-9, the J call TRBJ2-7; D may be TRBD1 (5 bases). This CDR3 is 12 amino acids long. Per germline, CDR1 SEHNR and CDR2 FQNEAQ (reference sequence). The CDR3 coding sequence is TGTTCCAGCAGCTTCAGGGAACGCGAGCAGTACTTC. It yields the protein CSSSFREREQYF.

The chain is built from TRBV27 and TRBJ2-7, with TRBD2 matching over 12 bases. Trimming cost V 6 bases and J 3 bases; bases outside gene matches: 9. The CDR3 has 16 amino acids. CDR1 is MNHEY, CDR2 SMNVEV, per germline (reference sequence). CDR3 in amino acids: CASRRTSGIISYEQYF. The CDR3 nucleotides are TGTGCCAGCAGGAGGACTAGCGGGATAATAAGCTACGAGCAGTACTTC.

The V and J genes are TRBV7-3 and TRBJ1-1; weak D call: TRBD1 (6 bases). Per the germline V gene, CDR1 is SGHTA and CDR2 is FQGTGA. The CDR3 has 14 amino acids. Between the trimmed V and J ends, which lost 3 bases and 4 bases, there was a span of 12 bases. The CDR3 DNA reads TGTGCCAGCAGCTTCCAGGGGACGGGCACTGAAGCTTTCTTT. Its protein product is CASSFQGTGTEAFF.

The chain uses TRBV11-2 and TRBJ2-7; 10 bases align to TRBD1. This CDR3 contains 15 residues. Germline loops: CDR1 SGHAT, CDR2 FQNNGV. The junction had 5 bases not matched to a gene; V was cut back by 4 bases and J by 2 bases. The CDR3, as DNA: TGTGCCAGCAGCTCCGGGACAGGGGCGGCCTACGAGCAGTACTTC. Protein: CASSSGTGAAYEQYF.

The chain carries TRBV18 and TRBJ2-7; TRBD1 is a possible D gene (6 bases). There are 14 residues in the CDR3. Trimming took off 3 bases at V and 6 bases at J, with 15 bases between the two ends. Germline V gene data show CDR1 as KGHSH and CDR2 as LQKENI. The CDR3 bases are TGTGCCAGCTCACCCCTGGACAGCCAGATCGAGCAGTACTTC. Its protein is CASSPLDSQIEQYF. Combining the CDR3 with reference TRBV18 and TRBJ2-7 gives the whole variable domain NAGVMQNPRHLVRRRGQEARLRCSPMKGHSHVYWYRQLPEEGLKFMVYLQKENIIDESGMPKERFSAEFPKEGPSILRIQQVVRGDSAAYFCASSPLDSQIEQYFGPGTRLTVT.

The V gene is TRBV19, the J gene TRBJ1-5; D uncertain. Germline V gene lookup returns CDR1 LNHDA and CDR2 SQIVND (reference sequence). This CDR3 spans 16 amino acids. Deletions cut 2 bases from V and 1 base from J, with 12 bases between. The CDR3 coding sequence is TGTGCCAGTAGTATATACTCCCCTCGCAGCAATCAGCCCCAGCATTTT. Its protein product is CASSIYSPRSNQPQHF.